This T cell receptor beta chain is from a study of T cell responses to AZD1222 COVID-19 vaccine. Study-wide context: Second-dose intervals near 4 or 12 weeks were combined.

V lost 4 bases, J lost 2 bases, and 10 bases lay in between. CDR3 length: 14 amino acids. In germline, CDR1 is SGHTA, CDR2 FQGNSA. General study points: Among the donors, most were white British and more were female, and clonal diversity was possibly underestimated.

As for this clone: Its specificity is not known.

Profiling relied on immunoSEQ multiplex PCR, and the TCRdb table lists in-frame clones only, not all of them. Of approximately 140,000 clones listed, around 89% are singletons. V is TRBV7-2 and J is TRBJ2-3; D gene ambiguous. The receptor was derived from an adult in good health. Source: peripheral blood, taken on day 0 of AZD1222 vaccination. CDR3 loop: CASSSPSVTDTQYF. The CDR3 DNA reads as TGTGCCAGCAGCTCCCCTAGTGTCACAGATACGCAGTATTTT.